A selection of T cell receptor beta chains follows, all from one sample in a study of blood T cell repertoires in COVID-19. Profiled with immunoSEQ multiplex PCR; TCRdb holds only in-frame clones, not every one. The sample lists about 150,000 clones, 70% to 90% seen once, with less than 7% in the top ten. The sequenced sample consisted of PBMCs or T cells enriched from blood (not recorded which). These receptors all come from a middle-aged woman who had recovered from COVID-19. Both conserved end residues are part of each CDR3. D genes are given only for firm matches. A row's size may be missing; if present it is once, few, many or a size class.

. TRBD2 TRBJ2-3 TRBV30 CAWAGAISTDTQYF TGTGCCTGGGCGGGAGCCATCAGCACAGATACGCAGTATTTT
. . TRBJ1-4 TRBV5-5 CASSFLFGSTNEKLFF TGTGCCAGCAGCTTTCTATTTGGGTCGACAAATGAAAAACTGTTTTTT
. . TRBJ1-2 TRBV5-4 CASRGTQGFYGYTF TGTGCCAGCAGGGGAACCCAGGGATTCTATGGCTACACCTTC
. TRBD1 TRBJ2-2 TRBV5-1 CASSRATGAGTGELFF TGCGCCAGCAGCCGGGCGACAGGGGCAGGGACCGGGGAGCTGTTTTTT
. . TRBJ2-5 TRBV9 CASSASGLLQETQYF TGTGCCAGCAGCGCAAGCGGGTTACTCCAAGAGACCCAGTACTTC
. TRBD1 TRBJ2-2 TRBV12-5 CASGSDSWTGKNTGELFF TGTGCTAGTGGTTCCGACTCCTGGACAGGGAAGAACACCGGGGAGCTGTTTTTT
. TRBD2 TRBJ2-1 TRBV2 CASTLSGGAGNNEQFF TGTGCCAGCACCCTTAGCGGGGGGGCCGGGAATAATGAGCAGTTCTTC
. TRBD2 TRBJ2-1 TRBV29-1 CSVEGGTGGPEYNEQFF TGCAGCGTCGAGGGGGGCACGGGAGGGCCGGAGTACAATGAGCAGTTCTTC
. . TRBJ2-6 TRBV27 CASSPQQGSSGANVLTF TGTGCCAGCAGTCCCCAACAGGGATCCTCTGGGGCCAACGTCCTGACTTTC
. TRBD1 TRBJ1-2 TRBV5-1 CASSFGTGDGYTF TGCGCCAGCAGCTTCGGGACAGGAGATGGCTACACCTTC
. TRBD2 TRBJ2-7 TRBV19 CASSIALAGVEQYF TGTGCCAGTAGTATAGCACTAGCGGGAGTCGAGCAGTACTTC
. TRBD2 TRBJ2-1 TRBV2 CASSTVAGASYNEQFF TGTGCCAGCAGTACAGTAGCGGGAGCCTCCTACAATGAGCAGTTCTTC
. . TRBJ2-7 TRBV5-6 CASSGPGEYEQYF TGTGCCAGCAGCGGCCCGGGGGAATACGAGCAGTACTTC
few . TRBJ1-1 TRBV4-1 CASSQVGVEGTEAFF TGCGCCAGCAGCCAAGTTGGGGTCGAGGGCACTGAAGCTTTCTTT
. TRBD2 TRBJ2-7 TRBV4-1 CASSQEGSSGGFYEQYF TGCGCCAGCAGCCAAGAGGGGAGTAGCGGGGGGTTCTACGAGCAGTACTTC
. TRBD1 TRBJ1-1 TRBV7-9 CASSPGQGSEAFF TGTGCCAGCAGCCCAGGACAGGGTTCTGAAGCTTTCTTT
. . TRBJ1-4 TRBV3-1/TRBV3-2 CASSHQGLDEKLFF TGTGCCAGCAGCCACCAGGGGCTAGATGAAAAACTGTTTTTT
. TRBD1 TRBJ1-5 TRBV11-2 CASSSGQRLQPQHF TGTGCCAGCAGCTCGGGACAGCGACTTCAGCCCCAGCATTTT
. . TRBJ2-7 TRBV12-3/TRBV12-4 CASSFNGYEQYF TGTGCCAGCAGTTTTAACGGCTACGAGCAGTACTTC
. TRBD1 TRBJ2-1 TRBV30 CAWSLYQMTRSQGANNEQFF TGTGCCTGGAGTTTGTATCAAATGACTCGTAGTCAGGGGGCGAATAATGAGCAGTTCTTC
once TRBD2 TRBJ2-3 TRBV9 CASSVTSGQGLDTQYF TGTGCCAGCAGCGTAACTAGCGGGCAAGGCCTCGATACGCAGTATTTT
. . TRBJ2-5 TRBV7-9 CASSLVLDRRPETQYF TGTGCCAGCAGCTTAGTCCTAGATAGGAGGCCGGAGACCCAGTACTTC
once . TRBJ1-5 TRBV2 CASRGRGSGQPQHF TGTGCCAGCAGGGGGAGGGGATCGGGTCAGCCCCAGCATTTT
. . TRBJ2-7 TRBV5-4 CASSFNSYEQYF TGTGCCAGCAGCTTTAACTCCTACGAGCAGTACTTC
. TRBD1 TRBJ1-2 TRBV19 CASSTQTGGNYGYTF TGTGCCAGTAGTACTCAGACAGGGGGCAACTATGGCTACACCTTC
. TRBD2 TRBJ2-2 TRBV7-8 CASSRDSGVNTGELFF TGTGCCAGCAGCCGAGATAGCGGGGTCAACACCGGGGAGCTGTTTTTT
. TRBD2 TRBJ2-1 TRBV29-1 CSVDQREGHNEQFF TGCAGCGTTGACCAGCGGGAGGGCCACAATGAGCAGTTCTTC
. TRBD1 TRBJ2-7 TRBV19 CASSPDRRAYEQYF TGTGCCAGTAGTCCGGACAGGAGAGCCTACGAGCAGTACTTC
. TRBD1 TRBJ2-2 TRBV6-5 CASSPGGTGELFF TGTGCCAGCAGCCCAGGGGGTACCGGGGAGCTGTTTTTT
. TRBD2 TRBJ2-1 TRBV5-1 CASSLALAGTYNEQFF TGCGCCAGCAGCTTGGCTCTAGCGGGGACCTACAATGAGCAGTTCTTC
. . TRBJ1-1 TRBV5-8 CASSLAVNIWTDNTEAFF TGTGCCAGCAGCTTGGCCGTCAATATTTGGACAGATAACACTGAAGCTTTCTTT
. . TRBJ2-2 TRBV6-2/TRBV6-3 CASSVSTGELFF TGTGCCAGCAGCGTTAGCACCGGGGAGCTGTTTTTT
. TRBD2 TRBJ2-3 TRBV2 CASSYEVGLAGPWGTQYF TGTGCCAGCAGTTATGAAGTCGGGCTAGCGGGGCCGTGGGGTACGCAGTATTTT
once . TRBJ2-1 TRBV2 CASGPQGYNEQFF TGTGCCAGCGGGCCCCAGGGTTACAATGAGCAGTTCTTC
many . TRBJ2-7 TRBV27 CASGTTNRYEQYF TGTGCCAGTGGGACAACGAACCGCTACGAGCAGTACTTC
. TRBD2 TRBJ2-1 TRBV19 CASSIGRGRADNEQFF TGTGCCAGTAGTATAGGACGCGGGAGGGCAGACAATGAGCAGTTCTTC
. TRBD2 TRBJ2-5 TRBV14 CASSWQRGKETQYF TGTGCCAGCAGCTGGCAGCGGGGGAAAGAGACCCAGTACTTC
. . TRBJ1-6 TRBV30 CAWSVGTVLGGRTLHF TGTGCCTGGAGCGTAGGGACTGTGCTAGGCGGTCGTACCCTCCACTTT
. . TRBJ1-3 TRBV4-1 CASSQGERGNAGNTIYF TGCGCCAGCAGCCAAGGGGAGAGGGGGAACGCTGGAAACACCATATATTTT
. . TRBJ2-2 TRBV6-1 CASSEAQWRINTGELFF TGTGCCAGCAGTGAAGCTCAGTGGAGGATCAACACCGGGGAGCTGTTTTTT
. TRBD1 TRBJ1-5 TRBV19 CASTSDRDSNQPQHF TGTGCCAGTACCTCTGACAGGGATAGCAATCAGCCCCAGCATTTT
. TRBD2 TRBJ2-2 TRBV4-1 CASSQEIYSGRSGELFF TGCGCCAGCAGCCAAGAAATTTATAGCGGGAGATCCGGGGAGCTGTTTTTT
. TRBD2 TRBJ2-5 TRBV5-1 CASSSGLAGGLQETQYF TGCGCCAGCAGTTCGGGACTAGCGGGAGGGCTCCAAGAGACCCAGTACTTC
. TRBD2 TRBJ2-7 TRBV19 CASSPSGTYEQYF TGTGCCAGTAGTCCTAGCGGGACGTACGAGCAGTACTTC
. . TRBJ1-3 TRBV9 CASSVGGSSGNTIYF TGTGCCAGCAGCGTAGGTGGTAGCTCTGGAAACACCATATATTTT
. . TRBJ1-1 TRBV2 CASRNSQNTEAFF TGTGCCAGCAGGAACAGCCAGAACACTGAAGCTTTCTTT
. TRBD2 TRBJ2-1 TRBV27 CASSLLGLAGENNEQFF TGTGCCAGCAGTTTATTGGGACTAGCGGGAGAGAACAATGAGCAGTTCTTC
. . TRBJ1-4 TRBV3-1/TRBV3-2 CASSPRGGEKLFF TGTGCCAGCAGCCCCAGGGGTGGGGAAAAACTGTTTTTT
. TRBD2 TRBJ2-5 TRBV5-1 CASSLVLAGGQETQYF TGCGCCAGCAGCTTGGTGCTAGCGGGAGGACAAGAGACCCAGTACTTC
. . TRBJ1-1 TRBV30 CAWSTGGLTEAFF TGTGCCTGGAGTACCGGGGGGCTTACTGAAGCTTTCTTT
. TRBD1 TRBJ1-1 TRBV6-4 CASSAAPGQGEAFF TGTGCCAGCAGCGCCGCCCCGGGACAGGGAGAAGCTTTCTTT